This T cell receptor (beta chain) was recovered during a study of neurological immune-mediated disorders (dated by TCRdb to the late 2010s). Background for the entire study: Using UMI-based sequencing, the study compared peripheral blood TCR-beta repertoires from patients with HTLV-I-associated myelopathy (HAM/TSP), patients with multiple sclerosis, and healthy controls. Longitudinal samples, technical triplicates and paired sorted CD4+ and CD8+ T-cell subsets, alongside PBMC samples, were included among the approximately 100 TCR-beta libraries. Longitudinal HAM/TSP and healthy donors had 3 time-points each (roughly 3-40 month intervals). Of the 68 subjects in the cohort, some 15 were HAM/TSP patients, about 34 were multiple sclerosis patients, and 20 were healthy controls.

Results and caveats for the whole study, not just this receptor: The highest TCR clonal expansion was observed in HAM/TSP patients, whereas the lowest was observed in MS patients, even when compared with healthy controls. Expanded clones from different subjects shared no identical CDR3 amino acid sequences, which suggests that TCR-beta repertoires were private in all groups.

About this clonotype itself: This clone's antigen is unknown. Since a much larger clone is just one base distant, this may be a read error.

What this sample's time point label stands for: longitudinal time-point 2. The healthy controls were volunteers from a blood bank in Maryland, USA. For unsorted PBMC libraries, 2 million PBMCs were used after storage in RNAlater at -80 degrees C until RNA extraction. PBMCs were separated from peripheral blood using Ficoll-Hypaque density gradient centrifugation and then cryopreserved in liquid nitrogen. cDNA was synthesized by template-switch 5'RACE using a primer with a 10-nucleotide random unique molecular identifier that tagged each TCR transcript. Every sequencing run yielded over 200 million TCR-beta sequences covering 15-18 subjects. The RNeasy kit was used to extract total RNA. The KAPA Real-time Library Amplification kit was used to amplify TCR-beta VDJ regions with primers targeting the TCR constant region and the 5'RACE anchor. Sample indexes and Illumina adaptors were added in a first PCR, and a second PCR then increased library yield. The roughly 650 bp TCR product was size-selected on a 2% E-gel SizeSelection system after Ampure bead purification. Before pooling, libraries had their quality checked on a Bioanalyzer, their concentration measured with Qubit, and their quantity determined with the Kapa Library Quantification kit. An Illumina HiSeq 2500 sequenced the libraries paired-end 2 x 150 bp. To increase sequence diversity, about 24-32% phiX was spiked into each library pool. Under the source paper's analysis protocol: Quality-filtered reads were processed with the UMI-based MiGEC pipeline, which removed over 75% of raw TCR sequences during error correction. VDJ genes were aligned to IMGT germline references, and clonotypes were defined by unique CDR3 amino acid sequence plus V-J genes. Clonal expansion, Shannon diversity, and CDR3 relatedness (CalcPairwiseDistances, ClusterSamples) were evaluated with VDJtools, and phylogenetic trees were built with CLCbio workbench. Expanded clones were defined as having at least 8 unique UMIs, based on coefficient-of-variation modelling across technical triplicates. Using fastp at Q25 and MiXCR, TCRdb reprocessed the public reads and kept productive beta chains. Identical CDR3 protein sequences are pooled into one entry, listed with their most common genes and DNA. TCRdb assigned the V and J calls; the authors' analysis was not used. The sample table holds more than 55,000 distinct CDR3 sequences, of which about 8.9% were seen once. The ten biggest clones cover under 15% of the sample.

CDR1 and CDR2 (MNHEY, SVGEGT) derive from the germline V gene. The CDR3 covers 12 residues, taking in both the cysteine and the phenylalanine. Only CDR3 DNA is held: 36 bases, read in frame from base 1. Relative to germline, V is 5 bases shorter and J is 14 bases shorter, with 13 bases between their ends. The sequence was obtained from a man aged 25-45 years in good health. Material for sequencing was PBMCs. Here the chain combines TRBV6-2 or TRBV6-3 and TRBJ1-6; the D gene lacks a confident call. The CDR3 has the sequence CASSETRWSLHF. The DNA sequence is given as TGTGCCAGCAGTGAAACGAGGTGGTCCCTCCACTTT.